Listed here are 23 T cell receptor beta chains from one sample, sequenced in a study of T cell responses to AZD1222 COVID-19 vaccine. Clones were read by immunoSEQ multiplex PCR, and TCRdb kept only the in-frame ones, dropping some. The table has about 270,000 clones, almost 95% seen once. Material: peripheral blood, obtained 28 days after the second AZD1222 dose. Receptor source: an adult who received the AZD1222 COVID-19 vaccine.

This clone was seen a handful of times. CDR3: CASSIKLLTYNEQFF. The DNA of the CDR3 is TGTGCCAGTAGTATTAAACTTCTTACCTACAATGAGCAGTTCTTC. The V gene is TRBV19, the J gene TRBJ2-1; D not resolved. Germline V gene data show CDR1 as LNHDA and CDR2 as SQIVND (reference sequence). The CDR3 has 15 residues. V was pared by 3 bases and J by 2 bases, with 11 bases between.

This rearrangement joins TRBV3-1 (or the pseudogene TRBV3-2) to TRBJ2-7; D is unresolved. The CDR3 covers 14 residues. Trimming took 3 bases from V and 0 from J, leaving 9 bases between them. Germline V CDR1 and CDR2: LGHDT, YNNKEL (reference sequence). The CDR3 loop is CASSHRASSYEQYF. For the CDR3, the DNA is TGTGCCAGCAGCCATAGAGCGAGCTCCTACGAGCAGTACTTC.

The chain recombines TRBV6-5 with TRBJ2-4, with D unresolved. This CDR3 is built from 15 residues. Trimming cost V 6 bases and J 0 bases, with 12 bases left between them. Per germline, CDR1 MNHEY and CDR2 SVGAGI. In nucleotides, the CDR3 is TGTGCCAGCAGGGCGGCAGAGGTAGCCAAAAACATTCAGTACTTC. This codes for CASRAAEVAKNIQYF.

This chain joins TRBV2 and TRBJ2-1; 12 positions agree with TRBD2. CDR1 and CDR2 from the germline V gene are SNHLY and FYNNEI. Trimming cost V 6 bases and J 8 bases; bases outside gene matches: 8. The CDR3 covers 15 residues. CDR3 bases: TGTGCCAGCAGCCAACTAGCGGGAGGAGGATATGAGCAGTTCTTC. Translation gives CASSQLAGGGYEQFF.

This chain connects TRBV2 to TRBJ2-1; D possibly corresponds to TRBD2 (5 bases). Trimming took off 10 bases at V and 0 bases at J, with 10 bases between the two ends. Germline lookup yields CDR1 SNHLY and CDR2 FYNNEI. This CDR3 comprises 13 residues. CDR3 DNA: TGTGCCACCAGCGGATACTCCTACAATGAGCAGTTCTTC. It yields the protein CATSGYSYNEQFF.

The chain joins TRBV11-1 to TRBJ2-7; a weak D match, TRBD2 (6 bases). Looked up from germline, CDR1 is SGHAT and CDR2 is FQDESV (reference sequence). V shed 7 bases and J shed 0 bases, with 13 bases lying between them. This CDR3 is built from 14 residues. CDR3 amino acids: CASTKGRSSYEQYF. CDR3 bases: TGTGCCAGCACCAAGGGGAGGAGCTCCTACGAGCAGTACTTC.

The chain combines TRBV13 with TRBJ2-7; weak D call: TRBD2 (6 bases). The CDR3 runs to 15 residues. The germline V gene has CDR1 PRHDT and CDR2 FYEKMQ (reference sequence). Trimming left V 0 bases short and J 1 base short, with 10 bases between. The CDR3 DNA reads as TGTGCCAGCAGCTTAGGCCGGGGAGGTTCCTACGAGCAGTACTTC. Translated: CASSLGRGGSYEQYF.

V usage is TRBV29-1 and J usage is TRBJ2-1; TRBD2 is a possible D gene (6 bases). The germline V and J ends were trimmed by 6 bases and 0 bases, with 24 bases remaining between them. Germline-derived CDR1 and CDR2 are SQVTM and ANQGSEA. The CDR3 is 18 residues long. The CDR3 DNA follows: TGCAGCGTCCGGTCTGGCGAGGTAGCGGTTCGCTCCTACAATGAGCAGTTCTTC. It is translated as CSVRSGEVAVRSYNEQFF.

V usage is TRBV19 and J usage is TRBJ1-5; the D gene is possibly TRBD1 (5 bases). V was clipped by 3 bases and J by 0 bases, with 12 bases between them. Germline V gives CDR1 LNHDA, CDR2 SQIVND (reference sequence). CDR3 length: 16 amino acids. The CDR3 nucleotides read TGTGCCAGTAGTATCCGAGGGGCCTATAGCAATCAGCCCCAGCATTTT. Translation gives CASSIRGAYSNQPQHF.

J is TRBJ1-1 and V is TRBV2; D possibly corresponds to TRBD1 (6 bases). This CDR3 contains 14 residues. The V end was cut by 5 bases, the J end by 3 bases, with 13 bases between. CDR1 is SNHLY and CDR2 is FYNNEI in the germline V gene. This CDR3 is CASSSGTPDTEAFF. CDR3 nucleotides: TGTGCCAGCAGTTCCGGGACACCCGACACTGAAGCTTTCTTT.

This sequence joins TRBV27 and TRBJ1-5; 9 positions agree with TRBD1. Trimming removed 5 bases from V and 7 bases from J; junction bases left unmatched: 15. Looked up from germline, CDR1 is MNHEY and CDR2 is SMNVEV (reference sequence). The CDR3 loop spans 17 amino acids. DNA for the CDR3: TGTGCCAGCAGTGCCCGGACAGGGGTCTACCAAACACAGCCCCAGCATTTT. It encodes CASSARTGVYQTQPQHF.

This rearrangement joins TRBV2 to TRBJ2-5; 10 bases map to TRBD2. The CDR3 consists of 15 residues. The germline CDR1 and CDR2 sequences are SNHLY and FYNNEI. V lost 7 bases to trimming and J lost 7 bases; unmatched junction nucleotides: 12. CDR3 bases: TGTGCCAGCACGAGGCTAGCGGGGGACCTGGGGACCCAGTACTTC. Encoded protein: CASTRLAGDLGTQYF.

The CDR3 here is CASSQVNNEQFF. The CDR3 DNA sequence: TGTGCCAGCAGCCAGGTGAACAATGAGCAGTTCTTC. This rearrangement joins TRBV12-3 or TRBV12-4 to TRBJ2-1; D not certain. The V and J ends lost 6 bases and 5 bases respectively, with 8 bases between them. The CDR3 has 12 amino acids.

The chain has TRBV14 and TRBJ2-5; possibly TRBD1 for D (6 bases). Germline V gives CDR1 SGHDN, CDR2 FVKESK. The germline V and J ends were trimmed by 4 bases and 2 bases, with 11 bases remaining between them. CDR3 length: 14 residues. The CDR3 region has the DNA TGTGCCAGCAGCCGGTACAGGGAGCAAGAGACCCAGTACTTC. This sequence encodes CASSRYREQETQYF.

The V and J genes are TRBV28 and TRBJ2-7, with D tentatively TRBD2 (5 bases). The CDR3 contains 14 residues. Germline V lookup: CDR1 MDHEN, CDR2 SYDVKM. Deletions cut 6 bases from V and 1 base from J, with 13 bases between. The CDR3 region has the DNA TGTGCCAGCAGCCCTAGAGGGAGATCCTACGAGCAGTACTTC. Amino acid sequence: CASSPRGRSYEQYF.

The V gene is TRBV6-5, the J gene TRBJ2-7, with TRBD2 identical over 13 bases. V shed 4 bases, J shed 2 bases, and the junction held 5 bases outside the gene matches. This CDR3 has 16 amino acids. Germline CDR1 reads MNHEY; CDR2 reads SVGAGI. The DNA for the CDR3 is TGTGCCAGCAGTTCATGGACTAGCGGGAGTCCCTACGAGCAGTACTTC. Protein sequence: CASSSWTSGSPYEQYF.

This chain connects TRBV15 to TRBJ2-7, with 7 nucleotides matching TRBD1. Germline V lookup: CDR1 LNHNV, CDR2 YYDKDF (reference sequence). With 0 bases clipped from V and 5 bases from J, the junction kept 4 bases outside the gene matches. CDR3 length: 14 residues. The CDR3 DNA is TGTGCCACCAGCAGAGACCCGGGACAGAACGAGCAGTACTTC. Its translation is CATSRDPGQNEQYF.

Only one count was recorded for this clone. At one end, the junction sequence differs from germline, possibly due to a read error. The V gene is TRBV7-2, the J gene TRBJ2-7; 7 nucleotides line up with TRBD1. The CDR3 contains 15 residues. CDR1 and CDR2 (germline): SGHTA, FQGNSA. CDR3 protein: CASSLDRGHHYERYF. DNA for the CDR3: TGTGCCAGCAGCTTAGACAGGGGCCACCACTACGAGCGGTACTTC.

The chain couples TRBV28 to TRBJ2-5, with 10 bases identical to TRBD2. The trim removed 3 bases at V and 5 bases at J, leaving 6 bases unmatched. The germline CDR1 and CDR2 sequences are MDHEN and SYDVKM. The CDR3 covers 15 residues. The CDR3 spells CASSFASGGEETQYF. The CDR3 nucleotides read TGTGCCAGCAGTTTTGCTAGCGGGGGCGAGGAGACCCAGTACTTC. The whole variable domain, remainder taken from reference TRBV28 and TRBJ2-5, is DVKVTQSSRYLVKRTGEKVFLECVQDMDHENMFWYRQDPGLGLRLIYFSYDVKMKEKGDIPEGYSVSREKKERFSLILESASTNQTSMYLCASSFASGGEETQYFGPGTRLLVL.

The chain is built from TRBV9 and TRBJ1-2, with 7 positions matching TRBD1. The CDR3 spans 15 residues. Germline lookup yields CDR1 SGDLS and CDR2 YYNGEE. J lost 3 bases, V lost 3 bases, and 8 bases had no gene match. CDR3 region: CASSEMDRLHYGYTF. The CDR3 DNA reads as TGTGCCAGCAGCGAAATGGACAGGCTGCACTATGGCTACACCTTC.

This chain joins TRBV6-2 or TRBV6-3 and TRBJ1-5; D might be TRBD1 (6 bases). Trimming shortened V by 0 bases and J by 0 bases, and 15 bases separated the two germline ends. The CDR3 has 18 amino acids. The V gene's germline CDR1 is MNHEY and CDR2 SVGEGT. The CDR3 DNA follows: TGTGCCAGCAGTTACTCCCACAGGGAGAGGTATAGCAATCAGCCCCAGCATTTT. This gives the protein CASSYSHRERYSNQPQHF.

The gene calls are TRBV7-9 and TRBJ2-1, with 7 nucleotides matching TRBD1. The CDR3 totals 19 residues. Trimming cost V 6 bases and J 2 bases; bases outside gene matches: 19. CDR1 and CDR2 (germline): SEHNR, FQNEAQ (reference sequence). The DNA of the CDR3 is TGTGCCAGCAGGGGAACAGGGGTTCGCCTGTTGACCCCCTACAATGAGCAGTTCTTC. It codes for CASRGTGVRLLTPYNEQFF.

In its sample, this clone was seen a few times. The genes are TRBV9 and TRBJ1-1; D may be TRBD1 (5 bases). Germline lookup yields CDR1 SGDLS and CDR2 YYNGEE. V lost 6 bases and J 1 base, leaving 13 bases between the germline ends. The CDR3 contains 14 residues. This CDR3 reads CASTLTAQNTEAFF. In DNA, the CDR3 is TGTGCCAGCACCCTGACAGCTCAGAACACTGAAGCTTTCTTT.